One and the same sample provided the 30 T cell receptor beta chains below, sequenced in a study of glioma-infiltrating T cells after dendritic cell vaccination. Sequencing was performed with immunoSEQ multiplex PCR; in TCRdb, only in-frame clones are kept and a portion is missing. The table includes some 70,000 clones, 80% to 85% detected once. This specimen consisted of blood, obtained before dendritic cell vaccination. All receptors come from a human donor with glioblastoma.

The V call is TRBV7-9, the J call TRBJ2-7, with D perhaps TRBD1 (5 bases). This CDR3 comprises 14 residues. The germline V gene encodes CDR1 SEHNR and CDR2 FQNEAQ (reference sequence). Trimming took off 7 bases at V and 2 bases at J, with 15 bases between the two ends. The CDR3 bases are TGTGCCAGCACCCGGTCGGACATCACCTACGAGCAGTACTTC. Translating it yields CASTRSDITYEQYF.

CDR3 amino acids: CASSRQGANEKLFF. Here the CDR3 DNA reads TGTGCCAGCAGCCGACAGGGGGCTAATGAAAAACTGTTTTTT. V is TRBV9 and J is TRBJ1-4; 9 bases are a match to TRBD1. Germline V gene lookup returns CDR1 SGDLS and CDR2 YYNGEE. The CDR3 totals 14 residues. The V segment lost 4 bases and the J segment 3 bases; nucleotides outside the gene matches: 1.

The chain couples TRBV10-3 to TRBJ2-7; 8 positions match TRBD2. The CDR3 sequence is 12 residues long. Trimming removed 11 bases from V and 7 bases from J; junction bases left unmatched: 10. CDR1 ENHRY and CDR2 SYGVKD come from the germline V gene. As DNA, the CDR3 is TGTGCCCACGGGAGGGGCCTTGATGAGCAGTACTTC. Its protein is CAHGRGLDEQYF.

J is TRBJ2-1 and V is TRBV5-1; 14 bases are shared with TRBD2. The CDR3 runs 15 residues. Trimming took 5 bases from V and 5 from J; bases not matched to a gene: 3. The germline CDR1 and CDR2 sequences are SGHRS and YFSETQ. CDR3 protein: CASRMGLAGDNEQFF. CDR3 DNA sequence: TGCGCCAGCAGGATGGGACTAGCGGGGGACAATGAGCAGTTCTTC.

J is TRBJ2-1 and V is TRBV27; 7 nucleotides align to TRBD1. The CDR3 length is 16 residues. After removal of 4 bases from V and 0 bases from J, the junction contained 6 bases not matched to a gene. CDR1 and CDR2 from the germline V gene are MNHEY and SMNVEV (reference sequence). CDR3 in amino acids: CASSSRGQSSYNEQFF. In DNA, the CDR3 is TGTGCCAGCAGTTCCCGGGGACAGAGCTCCTACAATGAGCAGTTCTTC.

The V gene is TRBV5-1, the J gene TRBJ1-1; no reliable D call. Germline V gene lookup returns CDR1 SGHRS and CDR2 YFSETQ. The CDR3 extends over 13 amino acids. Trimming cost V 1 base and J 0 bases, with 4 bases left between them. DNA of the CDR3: TGCGCCAGCAGCTTGCAGTTGAACACTGAAGCTTTCTTT. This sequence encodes CASSLQLNTEAFF.

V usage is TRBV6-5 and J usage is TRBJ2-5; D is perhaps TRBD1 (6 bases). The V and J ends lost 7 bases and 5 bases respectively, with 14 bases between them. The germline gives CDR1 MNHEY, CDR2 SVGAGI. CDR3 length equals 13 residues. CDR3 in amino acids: CASTSQGRETQYF. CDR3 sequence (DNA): TGTGCCAGCACCTCACAGGGCCGGGAGACCCAGTACTTC.

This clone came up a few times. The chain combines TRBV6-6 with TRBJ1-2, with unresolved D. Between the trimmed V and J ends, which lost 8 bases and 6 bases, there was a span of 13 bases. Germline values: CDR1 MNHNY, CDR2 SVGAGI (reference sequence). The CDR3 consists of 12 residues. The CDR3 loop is CASLEPNHGYTF. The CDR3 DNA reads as TGTGCCAGCCTTGAGCCGAACCATGGCTACACCTTC.

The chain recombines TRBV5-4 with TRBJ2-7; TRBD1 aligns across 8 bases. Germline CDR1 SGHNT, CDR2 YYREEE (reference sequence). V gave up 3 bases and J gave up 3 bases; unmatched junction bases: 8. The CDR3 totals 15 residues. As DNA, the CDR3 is TGTGCCAGCAGCTCCAGGGACAGGTTAAACTACGAGCAGTACTTC. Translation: CASSSRDRLNYEQYF.

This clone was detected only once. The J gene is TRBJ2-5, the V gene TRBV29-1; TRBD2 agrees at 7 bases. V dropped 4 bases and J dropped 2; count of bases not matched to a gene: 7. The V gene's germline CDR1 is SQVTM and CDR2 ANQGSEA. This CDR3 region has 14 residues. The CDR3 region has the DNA TGCAGCGTTGCCAAGGGAGGGTGGCAAGAGACCCAGTACTTC. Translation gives CSVAKGGWQETQYF. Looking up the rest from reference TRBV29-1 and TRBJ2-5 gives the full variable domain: SAVISQKPSRDICQRGTSLTIQCQVDSQVTMMFWYRQQPGQSLTLIATANQGSEATYESGFVIDKFPISRPNLTFSTLTVSNMSPEDSSIYLCSVAKGGWQETQYFGPGTRLLVL.

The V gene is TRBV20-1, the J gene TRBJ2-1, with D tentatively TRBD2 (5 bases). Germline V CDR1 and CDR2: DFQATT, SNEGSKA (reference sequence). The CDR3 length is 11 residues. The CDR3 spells CSSRGHNEQFF. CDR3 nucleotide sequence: TGCAGCTCACGGGGTCACAATGAGCAGTTCTTC.

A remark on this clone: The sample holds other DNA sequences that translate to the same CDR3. CDR3 DNA sequence: TGCGCCAGCAGCCAAGGACAGGGGGCGCTCACTGAAGCTTTCTTT. The encoded protein is CASSQGQGALTEAFF. V gene TRBV4-1 combines with J gene TRBJ1-1; 10 bases map to TRBD1. Trimming removed 1 base from V and 4 bases from J; junction bases left unmatched: 3. Germline V lookup: CDR1 MGHRA, CDR2 YSYEKL. The CDR3 is 15 amino acids.

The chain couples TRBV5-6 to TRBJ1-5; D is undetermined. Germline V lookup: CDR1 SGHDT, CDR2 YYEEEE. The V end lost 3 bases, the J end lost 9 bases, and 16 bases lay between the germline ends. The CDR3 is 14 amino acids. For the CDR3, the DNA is TGTGCCAGCAGCTCAAGAGATTCAGGAGGGCCCCAGCATTTT. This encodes CASSSRDSGGPQHF. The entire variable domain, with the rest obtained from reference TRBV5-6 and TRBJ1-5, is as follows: DAGVTQSPTHLIKTRGQQVTLRCSPKSGHDTVSWYQQALGQGPQFIFQYYEEEERQRGNFPDRFSGHQFPNYSSELNVNALLLGDSALYLCASSSRDSGGPQHFGDGTRLSIL.

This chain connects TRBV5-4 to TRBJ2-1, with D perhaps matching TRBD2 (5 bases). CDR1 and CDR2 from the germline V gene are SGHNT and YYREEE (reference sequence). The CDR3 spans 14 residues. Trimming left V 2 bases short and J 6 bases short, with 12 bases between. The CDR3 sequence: CASSFRGASNEQFF. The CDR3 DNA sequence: TGTGCCAGCAGCTTTCGGGGAGCTTCCAATGAGCAGTTCTTC.

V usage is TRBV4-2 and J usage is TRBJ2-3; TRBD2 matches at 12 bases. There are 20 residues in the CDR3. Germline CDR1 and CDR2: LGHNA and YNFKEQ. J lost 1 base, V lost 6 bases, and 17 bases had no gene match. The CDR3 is CASSGLGFTSGGLGTDTQYF. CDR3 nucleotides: TGTGCCAGCAGTGGTTTAGGGTTCACTAGCGGGGGGCTCGGCACAGATACGCAGTATTTT.

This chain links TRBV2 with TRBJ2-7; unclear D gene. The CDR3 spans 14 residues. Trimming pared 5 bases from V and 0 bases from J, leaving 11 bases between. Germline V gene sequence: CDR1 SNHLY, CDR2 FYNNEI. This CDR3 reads CASSKDWSSYEQYF. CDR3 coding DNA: TGTGCCAGCAGTAAAGACTGGAGCTCCTACGAGCAGTACTTC. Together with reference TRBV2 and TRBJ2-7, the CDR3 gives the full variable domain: EPEVTQTPSHQVTQMGQEVILRCVPISNHLYFYWYRQILGQKVEFLVSFYNNEISEKSEIFDDQFSVERPDGSNFTLKIRSTKLEDSAMYFCASSKDWSSYEQYFGPGTRLTVT.

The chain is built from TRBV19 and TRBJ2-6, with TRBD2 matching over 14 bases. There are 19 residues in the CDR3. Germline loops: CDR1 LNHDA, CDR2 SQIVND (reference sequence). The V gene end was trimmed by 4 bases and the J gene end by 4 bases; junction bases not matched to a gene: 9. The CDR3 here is CASSKGTSGGSGGANVLTF. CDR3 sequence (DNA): TGTGCCAGTAGTAAGGGGACTAGCGGGGGATCAGGAGGGGCCAACGTCCTGACTTTC.

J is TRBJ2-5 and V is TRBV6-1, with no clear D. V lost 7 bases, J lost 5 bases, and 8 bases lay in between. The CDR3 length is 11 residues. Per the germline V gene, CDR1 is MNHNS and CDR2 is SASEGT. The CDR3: CASTLRETQYF. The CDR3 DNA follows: TGTGCCAGCACACTAAGGGAGACCCAGTACTTC.

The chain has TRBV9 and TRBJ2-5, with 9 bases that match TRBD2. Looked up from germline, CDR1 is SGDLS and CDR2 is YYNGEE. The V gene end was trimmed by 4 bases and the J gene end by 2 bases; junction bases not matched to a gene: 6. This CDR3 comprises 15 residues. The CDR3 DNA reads TGTGCCAGCAGCAATAGCGGGGGCCAACAAGAGACCCAGTACTTC. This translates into CASSNSGGQQETQYF.

The CDR3 sequence is CASSPQGAANEQFF. Written as DNA, the CDR3 is TGTGCCAGCAGCCCGCAGGGGGCAGCGAATGAGCAGTTCTTC. This sequence joins TRBV9 and TRBJ2-1, with TRBD1 matching over 8 bases. V was pared by 4 bases and J by 7 bases, with 7 bases of the junction left unmatched. Per the germline V gene, CDR1 is SGDLS and CDR2 is YYNGEE. The length of the CDR3 is 14 residues.

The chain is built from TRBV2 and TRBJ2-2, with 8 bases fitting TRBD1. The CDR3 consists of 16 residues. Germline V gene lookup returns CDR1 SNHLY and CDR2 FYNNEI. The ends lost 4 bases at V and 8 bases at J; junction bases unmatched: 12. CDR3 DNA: TGTGCCAGCAGTGGCCCGGGACAGGCTGCTCTGGGGGAGCTGTTTTTT. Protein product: CASSGPGQAALGELFF.

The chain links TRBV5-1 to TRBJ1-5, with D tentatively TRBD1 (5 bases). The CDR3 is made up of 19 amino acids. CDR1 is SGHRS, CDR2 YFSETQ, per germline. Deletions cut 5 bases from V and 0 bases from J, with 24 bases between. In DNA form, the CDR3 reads TGCGCCAGCAGTTCCCCTACAGGAGCCTCCCACTATAGCAATCAGCCCCAGCATTTT. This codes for CASSSPTGASHYSNQPQHF.

The CDR3 sequence: CASSTGPGGLGNEQFF. DNA of the CDR3: TGTGCCAGCAGCACGGGGCCGGGGGGGCTGGGGAATGAGCAGTTCTTC. The chain has TRBV7-8 and TRBJ2-1; TRBD2 matches at 8 bases. The length of the CDR3 is 16 residues. Per germline, CDR1 SGHVS and CDR2 FQNEAQ. The junction had 13 bases not matched to a gene; V was cut back by 5 bases and J by 7 bases.

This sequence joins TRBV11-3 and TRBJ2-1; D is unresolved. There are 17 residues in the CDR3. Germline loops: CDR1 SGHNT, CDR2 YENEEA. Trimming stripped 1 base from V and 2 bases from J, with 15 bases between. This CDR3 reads CASSLGVGGLTYNEQFF. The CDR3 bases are TGTGCCAGCAGCTTAGGGGTCGGCGGCTTGACCTACAATGAGCAGTTCTTC. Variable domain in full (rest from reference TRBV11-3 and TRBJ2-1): EAGVVQSPRYKIIEKKQPVAFWCNPISGHNTLYWYLQNLGQGPELLIRYENEEAVDDSQLPKDRFSAERLKGVDSTLKIQPAELGDSAVYLCASSLGVGGLTYNEQFFGPGTRLTVL.

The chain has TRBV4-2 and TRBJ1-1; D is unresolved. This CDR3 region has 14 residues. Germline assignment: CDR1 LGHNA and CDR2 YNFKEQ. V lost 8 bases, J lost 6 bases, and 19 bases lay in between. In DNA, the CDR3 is TGTGCCAGCTACCGTGGGCCAAATGAATCTGAAGCTTTCTTT. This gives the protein CASYRGPNESEAFF.

The CDR3, as DNA: TGTGCCAGCGCAACAGGACAGCTTAACTATGGCTACACCTTC. Its translation is CASATGQLNYGYTF. The V and J genes are TRBV7-9 and TRBJ1-2; TRBD1 is a possible D gene (6 bases). V lost 8 bases and J lost 1, with 14 bases in between. The CDR3 contains 14 residues. CDR1 is SEHNR, CDR2 FQNEAQ, per germline (reference sequence).

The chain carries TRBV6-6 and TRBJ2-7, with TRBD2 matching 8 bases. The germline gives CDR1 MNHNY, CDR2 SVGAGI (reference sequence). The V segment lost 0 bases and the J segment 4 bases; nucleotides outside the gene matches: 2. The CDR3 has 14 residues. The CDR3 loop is CASSYSRGEYEQYF. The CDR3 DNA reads TGTGCCAGCAGTTACTCGCGGGGGGAATACGAGCAGTACTTC.

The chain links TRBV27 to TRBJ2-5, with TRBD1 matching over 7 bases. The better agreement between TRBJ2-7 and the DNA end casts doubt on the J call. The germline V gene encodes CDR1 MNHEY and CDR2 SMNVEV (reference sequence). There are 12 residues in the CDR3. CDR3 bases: TGTGCCAGCAGTGCGCACAGGGGCGAGCAGTACTTC. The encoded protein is CASSAHRGEQYF.

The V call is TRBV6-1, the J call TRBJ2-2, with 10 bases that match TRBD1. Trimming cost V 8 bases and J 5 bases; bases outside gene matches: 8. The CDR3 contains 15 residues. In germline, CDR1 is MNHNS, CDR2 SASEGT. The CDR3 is CASRPDRGQTGELFF. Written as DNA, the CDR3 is TGTGCCAGCCGCCCCGACAGGGGGCAAACCGGGGAGCTGTTTTTT.

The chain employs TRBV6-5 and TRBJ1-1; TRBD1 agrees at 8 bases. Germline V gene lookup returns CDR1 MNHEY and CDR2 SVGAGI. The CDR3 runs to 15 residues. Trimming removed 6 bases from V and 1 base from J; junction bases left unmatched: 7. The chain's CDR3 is CASRLHRGENTEAFF. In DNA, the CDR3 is TGTGCCAGCAGACTCCACAGGGGGGAGAACACTGAAGCTTTCTTT.